This T cell receptor (beta chain) emerged from a study of T-cell memory formation after mild COVID-19. The study's findings and limits: Contracting CD4+ clones lay largely in CM and EM, with CD8+ ones residing in EMRA.

With 3 bases removed from V and 0 bases from J, the gap between germline ends came to 9 bases. This CDR3 region has 14 residues. Germline CDR1 is SGDLS and CDR2 is YYNGEE. Amplification by 5'RACE using constant-segment primers produced TCR alpha and TCR beta cDNA libraries that carried sample barcodes and UMIs. TCRdb ran MiXCR on the 5' RACE reads and lists one entry per CDR3 protein. The table shows 300,000 or so distinct CDR3 sequences, with less than 20% occurring only once. As to this clonotype: Antigen specificity is unknown.

The sample comprised PBMCs or a T cell subset sorted from them (not recorded which). This sequence joins TRBV9 and TRBJ2-5, with D maybe TRBD1 (6 bases). This clonotype originated in a man in his late teens or twenties who had mild COVID-19 (a few samples of this study predate the infection). Cell type and time point are not known. The CDR3 DNA sequence: TGTGCCAGCAGCGGGGGACAAAACCAAGAGACCCAGTACTTC. Translated: CASSGGQNQETQYF.